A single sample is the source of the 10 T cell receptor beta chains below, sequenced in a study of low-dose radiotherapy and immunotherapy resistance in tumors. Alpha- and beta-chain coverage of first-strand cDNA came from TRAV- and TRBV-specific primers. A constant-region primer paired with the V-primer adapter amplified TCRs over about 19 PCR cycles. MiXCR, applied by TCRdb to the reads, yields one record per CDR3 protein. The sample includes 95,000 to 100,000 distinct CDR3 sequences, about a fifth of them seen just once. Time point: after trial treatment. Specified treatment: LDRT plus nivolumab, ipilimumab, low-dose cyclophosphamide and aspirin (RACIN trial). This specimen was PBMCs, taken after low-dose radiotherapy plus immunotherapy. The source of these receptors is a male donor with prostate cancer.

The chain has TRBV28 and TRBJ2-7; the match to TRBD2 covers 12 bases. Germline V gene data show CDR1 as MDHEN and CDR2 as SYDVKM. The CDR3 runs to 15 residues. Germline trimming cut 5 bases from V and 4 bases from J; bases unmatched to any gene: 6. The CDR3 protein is CASSLGLAGPYEQYF. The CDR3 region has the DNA TGTGCCAGCAGTCTGGGACTAGCGGGCCCTTACGAGCAGTACTTC. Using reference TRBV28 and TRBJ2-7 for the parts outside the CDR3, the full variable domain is DVKVTQSSRYLVKRTGEKVFLECVQDMDHENMFWYRQDPGLGLRLIYFSYDVKMKEKGDIPEGYSVSREKKERFSLILESASTNQTSMYLCASSLGLAGPYEQYFGPGTRLTVT.

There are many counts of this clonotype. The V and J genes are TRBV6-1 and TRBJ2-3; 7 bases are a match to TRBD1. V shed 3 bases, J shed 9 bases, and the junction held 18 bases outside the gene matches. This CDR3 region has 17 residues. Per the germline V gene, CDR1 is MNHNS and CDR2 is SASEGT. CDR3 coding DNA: TGTGCCAGCAGTGACACCGGGACAGCGCGGCCCGGCGGGACGCAGTATTTT. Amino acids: CASSDTGTARPGGTQYF.

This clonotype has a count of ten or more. The DNA for the CDR3 is TGTGCCAGCAGTGAATACGTGGTCTCTGAAGCTTTCTTT. It yields the protein CASSEYVVSEAFF. The gene calls are TRBV25-1 and TRBJ1-1; D gene unclear. CDR1 is MGHDK and CDR2 is SYGVNS in the germline V gene. The CDR3 extends over 13 amino acids. V was clipped by 0 bases and J by 6 bases, with 8 bases between them.

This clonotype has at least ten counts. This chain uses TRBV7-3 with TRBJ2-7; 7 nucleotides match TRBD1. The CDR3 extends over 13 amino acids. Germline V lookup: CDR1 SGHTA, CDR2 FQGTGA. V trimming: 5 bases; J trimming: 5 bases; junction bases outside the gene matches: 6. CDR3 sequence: CASSPDRDHEQYF. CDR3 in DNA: TGTGCCAGCAGCCCTGACAGGGACCACGAGCAGTACTTC.

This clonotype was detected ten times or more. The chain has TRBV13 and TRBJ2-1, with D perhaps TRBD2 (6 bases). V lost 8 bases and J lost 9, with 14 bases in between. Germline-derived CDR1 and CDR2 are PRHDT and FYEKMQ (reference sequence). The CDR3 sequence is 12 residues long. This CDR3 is CASFRGSGEQFF. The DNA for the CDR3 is TGTGCCAGCTTCCGGGGGAGCGGTGAGCAGTTCTTC.

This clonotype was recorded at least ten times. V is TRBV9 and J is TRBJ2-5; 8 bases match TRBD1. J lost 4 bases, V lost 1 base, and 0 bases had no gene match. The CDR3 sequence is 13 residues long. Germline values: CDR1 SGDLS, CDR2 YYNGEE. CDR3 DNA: TGTGCCAGCAGCGTAACAGGGGGAGAGACCCAGTACTTC. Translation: CASSVTGGETQYF.

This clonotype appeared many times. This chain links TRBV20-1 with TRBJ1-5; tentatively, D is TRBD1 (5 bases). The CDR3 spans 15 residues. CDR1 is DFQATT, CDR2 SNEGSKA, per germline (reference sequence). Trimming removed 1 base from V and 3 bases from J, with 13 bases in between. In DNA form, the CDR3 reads TGCAGTGCTAGAGGGGGCGGGAGCACCAATCAGCCCCAGCATTTT. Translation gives CSARGGGSTNQPQHF.

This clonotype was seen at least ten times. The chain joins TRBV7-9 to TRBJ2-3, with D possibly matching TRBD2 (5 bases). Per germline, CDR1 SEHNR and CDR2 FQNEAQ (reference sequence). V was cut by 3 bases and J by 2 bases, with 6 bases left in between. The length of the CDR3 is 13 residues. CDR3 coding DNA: TGTGCCAGCAGCTTCGACTACACAGATACGCAGTATTTT. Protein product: CASSFDYTDTQYF.

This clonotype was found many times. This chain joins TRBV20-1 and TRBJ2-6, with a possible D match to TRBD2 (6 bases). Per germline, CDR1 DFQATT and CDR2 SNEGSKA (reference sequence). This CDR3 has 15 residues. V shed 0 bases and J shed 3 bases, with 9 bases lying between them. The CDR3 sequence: CSARDPGVGANVLTF. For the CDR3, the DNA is TGCAGTGCTAGAGATCCGGGGGTTGGGGCCAACGTCCTGACTTTC.

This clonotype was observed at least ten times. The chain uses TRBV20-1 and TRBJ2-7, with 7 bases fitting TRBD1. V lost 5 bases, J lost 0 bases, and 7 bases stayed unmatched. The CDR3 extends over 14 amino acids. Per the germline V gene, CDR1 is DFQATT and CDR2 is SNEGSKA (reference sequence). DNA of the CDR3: TGCAGTGCTCCTTCACAGGGGAACTCCTACGAGCAGTACTTC. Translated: CSAPSQGNSYEQYF.